This T cell receptor (beta chain) appears in the sequencing data of a study of T cells after yellow fever vaccination (dated by TCRdb to between 2018 and 2021). Notes on the research overall: The SMART-Seq v4 Ultra Low Input RNA kit was used to prepare libraries from fractions with low cell numbers. Bulk TCR alpha and beta repertoires were sequenced longitudinally to track T-cell clones before and after primary and booster YFV17D yellow fever vaccination. Two healthy male donors made up the cohort, one aged 18 to 29 years and the other aged 30 to 39 years. Blood was drawn at multiple timepoints before and after primary and secondary immunization, with bulk PBMC replicates and cell subsets isolated.

Read against the paper, the sample's treatment or condition label means: live attenuated yellow fever vaccine strain. Two biological replicates of bulk PBMCs were collected at each blood-draw timepoint. PBMCs were isolated from peripheral blood using a standard Ficoll-Paque protocol. TriZol was used to extract RNA from bulk PBMCs, from CD4 and CD8 fractions, and from dextramer-positive and dextramer-negative fractions. For this clonotype: This receptor's antigen is unknown. No qualities accompany the bases; no much larger clone lies one base away.

TCR cDNA was made using 5'RACE template switching, a step that added a universal primer site and unique molecular identifiers. Priming for cDNA synthesis came from both the TCR alpha and TCR beta constant segments. Libraries were amplified in two PCR steps, with sample barcodes and sequencing adapters added in the second step. Sequencing of the libraries was done on either Illumina HiSeq 2500 (2x100 bp) or NovaSeq (2x150 bp). The authors' pipeline ran thus. MIGEC handled demultiplexing of reads and collapsing into UMI consensus sequences, while MiXCR performed V(D)J alignment. Clonotypes responding to the vaccine were identified with edgeR on replicate PBMC samples, with the criteria of FDR below 0.01 and a log2 fold change above 5 up to day 15. CD4 or CD8 identity was assigned to each bulk clonotype according to whether the clonotype was present at higher abundance in the sequenced CD4 repertoire or the sequenced CD8 repertoire. Clones were called with MiXCR by TCRdb after fastp trimmed the public reads at Q25, and only in-frame beta chains were retained. Each CDR3 protein appears once, grouped with its most common genes and DNA. Here the V and J calls rest on TCRdb's processing, not on the authors' analysis. The sample yields roughly 500,000 distinct CDR3 sequences; about a fifth were counted once. The top ten clones comprise around an eighth of the sample.

General findings and caveats noted by the study authors: A small fraction of clonotypes appeared in both the CD4 and CD8 compartments, likely as a result of convergent recombination. Because only a couple of donors were included in the study, the extent to which the findings can be generalized is limited. After the booster, most clones that had expanded after primary vaccination were detected again (around 96% of CD4 and around nine tenths of CD8), suggesting broad maintenance of memory. The secondary T-cell response was weaker than the primary response but faster, peaking on day 5 instead of day 15. FACS-sorted repertoires could contain abundant contaminating clonotypes from the bulk population, so computational filtering was required.

Spanning cysteine to phenylalanine, the CDR3 consists of 13 amino acids. Of the read, only the CDR3 DNA is kept; its 39 bases are in frame from base 1. Sequences DFQATT (CDR1) and SNEGSKA (CDR2) are obtained from the germline V gene (reference sequence). V drops 3 bases and J drops 8 bases, leaving 14 bases in between. This sample comprised PBMCs, obtained 15 days after the yellow fever booster vaccination. The chain joins TRBV20-1 to TRBJ2-1; a tentative D call is TRBD2 (5 bases match). This clonotype originated in a young man who received the YFV17D yellow fever vaccine. CDR3 reads: CSASPSGGHEQFF. The sequence in DNA is TGCAGTGCTAGTCCGTCCGGCGGGCATGAGCAGTTCTTC.